These T cell receptor beta chains were read from a single sample in a study of T cell changes during pregnancy in multiple sclerosis. Measured with immunoSEQ multiplex PCR; TCRdb has only the in-frame clones, and not every one. This sample has tens of thousands of clones, with roughly 92% found just once. This specimen was CD8+ T cells from peripheral blood mononuclear cells, taken in the third trimester of pregnancy. Every receptor here comes from a female donor in good health, enrolled as a control in a pregnancy study. CDR3s include the opening cysteine and the closing phenylalanine or tryptophan. The order of the fields is clone size, V gene, J gene, D gene, CDR3 DNA, CDR3 protein. A D gene is named only where the DNA matches it firmly. The listing skips clone size in some rows; elsewhere it reads once, few, many or a size class.

-	TRBV10-3	TRBJ1-2	TRBD1	TGTGCCATCTCAAACGAGGACAGGACCGGTGGCTACACCTTC	CAISNEDRTGGYTF
-	TRBV27	TRBJ1-2	TRBD1	TGTGCCAGCAGTTTATCCGTTACGGACAGGGAAGCTAACTATGGCTACACCTTC	CASSLSVTDREANYGYTF
-	TRBV9	TRBJ2-1	-	TGTGCCAGCAGCGCTTGGGGCAGTAACAATGAGCAGTTCTTC	CASSAWGSNNEQFF
-	TRBV5-6	TRBJ1-1	TRBD1	TGTGCCAGCAGCTGGACAGGTGACTTGAACACTGAAGCTTTCTTT	CASSWTGDLNTEAFF
-	TRBV5-6	TRBJ2-1	-	TGTGCCAGCAGCTTATATGGGGAGAGAGGCAATGAGCAGTTCTTC	CASSLYGERGNEQFF
-	TRBV25-1	TRBJ1-1	TRBD1	TGTGCCAGCAGTGGGGGGACAGCGACTGAAGCTTTCTTT	CASSGGTATEAFF
-	TRBV15	TRBJ2-7	-	TGTGCCACCAGCAGAGTGGCAGGGGGGTCCTACGAGCAGTACTTC	CATSRVAGGSYEQYF
-	TRBV13	TRBJ1-4	TRBD1	TGTGCCAGCAGCTCAAAGGGACAGGATAATGAAAAACTGTTTTTT	CASSSKGQDNEKLFF
-	TRBV7-8	TRBJ1-1	TRBD1	TGTGCCAGCAGCTTAAACCTAGGGGGGACAGAGAACACTGAAGCTTTCTTT	CASSLNLGGTENTEAFF
-	TRBV27	TRBJ1-2	-	TGTGCCAGCAGTGACGGGTTACGGGATGGCTACACCTTC	CASSDGLRDGYTF
-	TRBV9	TRBJ2-5	TRBD2	TGTGCCAGCAGCGTCCCCACTAGCGGGGGGGAAGAGACCCAGTACTTC	CASSVPTSGGEETQYF
-	TRBV27	TRBJ2-7	-	TGTGCCAGCAGTTCGACAGCAATTTCCTACGAGCAGTACTTC	CASSSTAISYEQYF
-	TRBV27	TRBJ2-1	TRBD1	TGTGCCAGCAGCCCAGCCCCCCGGACAGGTTCAAGGGAGCAGTTCTTC	CASSPAPRTGSREQFF
-	TRBV27	TRBJ1-1	TRBD1	TGTGCCAGCAGCCCCACAGGGGGCTACACTGAAGCTTTCTTT	CASSPTGGYTEAFF
-	TRBV5-1	TRBJ2-5	TRBD1	TGCGCCAGCAGCTTCAGGGGGTTGAAAGAGACCCAGTACTTC	CASSFRGLKETQYF
-	TRBV2	TRBJ2-1	TRBD2	TGTGCCAGCAGTGACCGGGGGGGCCGGAATGAGCAGTTCTTC	CASSDRGGRNEQFF
-	TRBV30	TRBJ1-4	TRBD1	TGTGCCTGGCTCCGGGACAGGGATGAAAAACTGTTTTTT	CAWLRDRDEKLFF
-	TRBV25-1	TRBJ1-2	TRBD1	TGTGCCAGCAGTTCCGGACAGGGGAGCGGCTACACCTTC	CASSSGQGSGYTF
-	TRBV5-8	TRBJ1-1	-	TGTGCCAGCAGCTTCGGTTCAGGGGCCGACACTGAAGCTTTCTTT	CASSFGSGADTEAFF
-	TRBV5-6	TRBJ1-1	TRBD1	TGTGCCAGCAGCGCCAAGACAGGGGGCCCCCGGGCTTTCTTT	CASSAKTGGPRAFF
-	TRBV4-3	TRBJ2-7	-	TGCGCCAGCAGCCTTAGGGGGGGTACCTACGAGCAGTACTTC	CASSLRGGTYEQYF
-	TRBV19	TRBJ2-7	TRBD1	TGTGCCGCCTCGGACAGGGGGGAAGAGCAGTACTTC	CAASDRGEEQYF
-	TRBV4-2	TRBJ2-7	TRBD2	TGTGCCAGCAGCCAAGATGAGACTAGCGGGGGGGACGAGCAGTACTTC	CASSQDETSGGDEQYF
-	TRBV4-1	TRBJ1-1	-	TGCGCCAGCAGCCAAACTGATACTTTGGCTGAAGCTTTCTTT	CASSQTDTLAEAFF
-	TRBV14	TRBJ2-7	-	TGTGCCAGCAGCCAAGATCCCAGGGGCTCCTACGAGCAGTACTTC	CASSQDPRGSYEQYF
-	TRBV27	TRBJ2-7	-	TGTGCCAGCAGTCAAACAGGGTACCACGAGCAGTACTTC	CASSQTGYHEQYF
medium-sized	TRBV6-1	TRBJ2-7	TRBD1	TGTGCCAGCAGTGGGGACAGGGAATCGTCCGAGCAGTACTTC	CASSGDRESSEQYF
-	TRBV19	TRBJ2-1	TRBD2	TGTGCCAGTACGACTAGCGATCACCAAATCGGGAATGAGCAGTTCTTC	CASTTSDHQIGNEQFF
-	TRBV19	TRBJ2-7	-	TGTGCCAGTAGTATTCGCGGGGTTGAAGAGCAGTACTTC	CASSIRGVEEQYF
-	TRBV6-1	TRBJ2-6	-	TGTGCCAGCAGTGCAGGACAGCTCTCTGGGGCCAACGTCCTGACTTTC	CASSAGQLSGANVLTF
-	TRBV4-3	TRBJ2-7	-	TGCGCCAGCAGCCAGCCCAGCAGGGGGGAGTACGAGCAGTACTTC	CASSQPSRGEYEQYF
-	TRBV7-3	TRBJ2-5	-	TGTGCCAGCAGCTTACTAGGGGTTCGTTCAGGAGAGACCCAGTACTTC	CASSLLGVRSGETQYF
-	TRBV19	TRBJ1-2	TRBD1	TGTGCCAGTAGCGTAAGGGGGACAGTTTCCTATGGCTACACCTTC	CASSVRGTVSYGYTF
-	TRBV6-5	TRBJ1-1	-	TGTGCCAGCAGTTACTCGACCGGGGTCGCTGAAGCTTTCTTT	CASSYSTGVAEAFF
-	TRBV27	TRBJ2-5	TRBD2	TGTGCCAGCAGTTCCCGTAGCGGGGAGACCCAGTACTTC	CASSSRSGETQYF
-	TRBV30	TRBJ2-7	-	TGTGCCTGGAGAGACCGTCCGGGTAACTCCTACGAGCAGTACTTC	CAWRDRPGNSYEQYF
-	TRBV14	TRBJ1-5	TRBD1	TGTGCCAGCAGCCAGGGTGGACAGGGAACTCAGCCCCAGCATTTT	CASSQGGQGTQPQHF
-	TRBV5-6	TRBJ2-7	TRBD1	TGTGCCAGCAGCCAGGACAGGCATTACGAGCAGTACTTC	CASSQDRHYEQYF
-	TRBV27	TRBJ1-1	TRBD1	TGTGCCAGCAGTTCGACAGGGTATACTGAAGCTTTCTTT	CASSSTGYTEAFF
-	TRBV27	TRBJ1-5	-	TGTGCCAGCAGACACGGGACATACAATCAGCCCCAGCATTTT	CASRHGTYNQPQHF
-	TRBV7-9	TRBJ1-1	TRBD1	TGTGCCAGCAGCCCGGACAGGGGGAGGACTGAAGCTTTCTTT	CASSPDRGRTEAFF
once	TRBV29-1	TRBJ2-7	TRBD2	TGCAGTGCTCGCGGGGGGGGTTCCTACGAGCAGTACTTC	CSARGGGSYEQYF
-	TRBV30	TRBJ1-1	TRBD1	TGTGCCTGGGCCAGGGGGGCTGAAGCTTTCTTT	CAWARGAEAFF
-	TRBV7-9	TRBJ1-2	-	TGTGCCAGCAGCCCAGGCGAAGGCCACTATGGCTACACCTTC	CASSPGEGHYGYTF
-	TRBV19	TRBJ1-1	-	TGTGCCAGTATCGGAGAGCCAACAGGCAGCATGAACACTGAAGCTTTCTTT	CASIGEPTGSMNTEAFF
-	TRBV6-1	TRBJ2-7	-	TGTGCCAGCCAGGGTCAGGCGCTCTACGAGCAGTACTTC	CASQGQALYEQYF
-	TRBV7-3	TRBJ2-7	-	TGTGCCAGCAGCCTACTTCGGGGAGGCGAGCAGTACTTC	CASSLLRGGEQYF
-	TRBV27	TRBJ1-2	-	TGTGCCAGCAGTTTAGGGAGTCGGTATGGCTACACCTTC	CASSLGSRYGYTF
-	TRBV11-2	TRBJ1-1	TRBD1	TGTGCCAGCAGCTATGACAGGGCTGAAGCTTTCTTT	CASSYDRAEAFF
once	TRBV29-1	TRBJ2-1	TRBD2	TGCAGCGTTGAATTGTCGTTGCTAGCGGGGGATGAGCAGTTCTTC	CSVELSLLAGDEQFF
-	TRBV29-1	TRBJ1-2	TRBD1	TGCAGCGTGTCCACAGGGGCGCAAAGCTATGGCTACACCTTC	CSVSTGAQSYGYTF
-	TRBV19	TRBJ2-5	TRBD2	TGTGCCAGTAGTTTAGCGGGGGGGAAAGAGACCCAGTACTTC	CASSLAGGKETQYF
-	TRBV2	TRBJ1-1	-	TGTGCCAGCAGCCTGACAGGTCTGAACACTGAAGCTTTCTTT	CASSLTGLNTEAFF
-	TRBV19	TRBJ1-2	TRBD1	TGTGCCAGTGGGACAGGGGTTTATGGCTACACCTTC	CASGTGVYGYTF
once	TRBV9	TRBJ2-1	TRBD2	TGTGCCAGCAGCGTAAGGCGGGGGGGCCTGGAGAGCATGTTCTTC	CASSVRRGGLESMFF
-	TRBV9	TRBJ2-3	TRBD2	TGTGCCAGCAGCGTAAGTGGGGGGGGGAGCACAGATACGCAGTATTTT	CASSVSGGGSTDTQYF
-	TRBV11-2	TRBJ1-2	TRBD1	TGTGCCAGCAGCTTAGACCGGACAGGGGGATCTAACTATGGCTACACCTTC	CASSLDRTGGSNYGYTF
-	TRBV27	TRBJ1-5	TRBD1	TGTGCCAGCAGCACCCTCGGGGACAGAATTAATCAGCCCCAGCATTTT	CASSTLGDRINQPQHF
-	TRBV5-4	TRBJ2-7	TRBD2	TGTGCCAGCAGCTTGGAGGCTAGCGGGGCGCTTGATGCCTACGAGCAGTACTTC	CASSLEASGALDAYEQYF
-	TRBV7-9	TRBJ1-5	-	TGTGCCAGCAGCTTAGATGCGGGGATTGATAGCAATCAGCCCCAGCATTTT	CASSLDAGIDSNQPQHF